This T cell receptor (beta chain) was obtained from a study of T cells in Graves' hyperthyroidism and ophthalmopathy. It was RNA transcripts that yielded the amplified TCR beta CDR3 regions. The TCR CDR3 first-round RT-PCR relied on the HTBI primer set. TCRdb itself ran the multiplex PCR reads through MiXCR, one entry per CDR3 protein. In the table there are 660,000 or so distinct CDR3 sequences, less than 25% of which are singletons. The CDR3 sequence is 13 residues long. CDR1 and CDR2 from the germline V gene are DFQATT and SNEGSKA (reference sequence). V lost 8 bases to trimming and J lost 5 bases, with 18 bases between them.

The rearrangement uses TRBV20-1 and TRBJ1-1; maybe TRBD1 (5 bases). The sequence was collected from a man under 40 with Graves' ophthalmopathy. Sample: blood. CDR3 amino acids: CSSPGTGGTEAFF. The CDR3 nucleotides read TGCAGTTCTCCCGGGACGGGGGGGACTGAAGCTTTCTTT.